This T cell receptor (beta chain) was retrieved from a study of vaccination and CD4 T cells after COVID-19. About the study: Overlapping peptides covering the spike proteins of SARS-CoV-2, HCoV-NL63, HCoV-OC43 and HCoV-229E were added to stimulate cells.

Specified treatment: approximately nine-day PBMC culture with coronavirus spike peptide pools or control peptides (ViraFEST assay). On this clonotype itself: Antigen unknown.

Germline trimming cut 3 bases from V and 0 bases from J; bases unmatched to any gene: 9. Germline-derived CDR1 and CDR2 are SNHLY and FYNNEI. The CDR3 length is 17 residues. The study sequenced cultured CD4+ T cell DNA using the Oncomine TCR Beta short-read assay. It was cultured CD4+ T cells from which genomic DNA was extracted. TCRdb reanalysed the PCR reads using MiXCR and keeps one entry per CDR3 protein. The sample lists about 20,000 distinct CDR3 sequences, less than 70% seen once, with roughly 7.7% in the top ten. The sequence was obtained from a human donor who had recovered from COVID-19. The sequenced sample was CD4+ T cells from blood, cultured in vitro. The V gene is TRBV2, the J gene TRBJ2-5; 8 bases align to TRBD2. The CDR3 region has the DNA TGTGCCAGCAGTGAGGGGCTAGCGGGTATCAACCAAGAGACCCAGTACTTC. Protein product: CASSEGLAGINQETQYF.